These 27 T cell receptor beta chains originate from one sample sequenced in a study of STAT5B mutations in CD4+ large granular lymphocyte leukemia. Clones were read by immunoSEQ multiplex PCR, and TCRdb kept only the in-frame ones, dropping some. The data contain 45,000 to 55,000 clones, about 70% of them singletons. Source material: CD4+ T cells from blood buffy coats. The receptors here all came from a human donor in good health.

V usage is TRBV28 and J usage is TRBJ1-1; weak D call: TRBD1 (5 bases). Germline CDR1 and CDR2: MDHEN and SYDVKM. This CDR3 comprises 17 residues. V dropped 0 bases and J dropped 0 bases, with 14 bases sitting between them. Here the CDR3 reads CASSLWGEGIMNTEAFF. The CDR3 bases are TGTGCCAGCAGTTTATGGGGGGAGGGGATAATGAACACTGAAGCTTTCTTT.

This rearrangement joins TRBV7-2 to TRBJ2-1; TRBD2 agrees at 8 bases. The CDR3 has 19 residues. Germline assignment: CDR1 SGHTA and CDR2 FQGNSA. Trimming cost V 1 base and J 1 base; bases outside gene matches: 12. Here the CDR3 reads CASSLVDSAIAGSYNEQFF. CDR3 in DNA: TGTGCCAGCAGCTTAGTGGACAGTGCAATAGCGGGGTCCTACAATGAGCAGTTCTTC.

V usage is TRBV29-1 and J usage is TRBJ1-3; D might be TRBD1 (5 bases). Trimming took 6 bases from V and 0 from J, leaving 15 bases between them. Germline values: CDR1 SQVTM, CDR2 ANQGSEA. The CDR3 runs 15 residues. The CDR3 bases are TGCAGCGTCGCGGAAGGGGTAGGCTCTGGAAACACCATATATTTT. This sequence encodes CSVAEGVGSGNTIYF. The whole variable domain, remainder taken from reference TRBV29-1 and TRBJ1-3, is SAVISQKPSRDICQRGTSLTIQCQVDSQVTMMFWYRQQPGQSLTLIATANQGSEATYESGFVIDKFPISRPNLTFSTLTVSNMSPEDSSIYLCSVAEGVGSGNTIYFGEGSWLTVV.

The V and J genes are TRBV19 and TRBJ2-7; 8 bases fit TRBD1. The germline V gene has CDR1 LNHDA and CDR2 SQIVND (reference sequence). Trimming took 5 bases from V and 2 from J; bases not matched to a gene: 5. The CDR3 contains 14 residues. The DNA for the CDR3 is TGTGCCAGTAGTCTTGACAGGGGAGCCTACGAGCAGTACTTC. Residues: CASSLDRGAYEQYF. The full variable domain, in which reference TRBV19 and TRBJ2-7 provide the parts outside the CDR3, is DGGITQSPKYLFRKEGQNVTLSCEQNLNHDAMYWYRQDPGQGLRLIYYSQIVNDFQKGDIAEGYSVSREKKESFPLTVTSAQKNPTAFYLCASSLDRGAYEQYFGPGTRLTVT.

The genes are TRBV5-1 and TRBJ2-3, with 7 bases fitting TRBD1. From germline, CDR1 is SGHRS and CDR2 YFSETQ. The CDR3 has 17 amino acids. The V and J ends lost 4 bases and 4 bases, in that order; junction bases with no gene match: 15. CDR3 nucleotide sequence: TGCGCCAGCAGCCGCGACGTCGGGACAGCGGAGGCAGATACGCAGTATTTT. Translated: CASSRDVGTAEADTQYF.

Concerning this clone itself: Its ends do not fully match the called genes, so a read error is possible. The chain combines TRBV12-5 with TRBJ2-7; 10 bases match TRBD1. CDR1 and CDR2 (germline): LGHNT, FRNRAP. This CDR3 contains 15 residues. This CDR3 reads CVSRRDRGPCGEQYF. The CDR3 DNA reads TGTGTTAGTCGTAGGGACAGGGGTCCGTGTGGCGAGCAGTACTTC.

V is TRBV19 and J is TRBJ2-5, with D perhaps matching TRBD2 (5 bases). The length of the CDR3 is 14 residues. Trimming took 2 bases from V and 4 from J, leaving 11 bases between them. Germline CDR1 LNHDA, CDR2 SQIVND (reference sequence). The CDR3 coding sequence is TGTGCCAGTAGTATATCTAGCACGGTAGAGACCCAGTACTTC. Encoded protein: CASSISSTVETQYF.

This clone was counted only a few times. Here the CDR3 reads CASNLGLAGGPHNEQFF. The DNA for the CDR3 is TGTGCCAGCAACCTGGGACTAGCGGGGGGGCCTCACAATGAGCAGTTCTTC. The J gene is TRBJ2-1, the V gene TRBV11-1; TRBD2 matches at 16 bases. Germline values: CDR1 SGHAT, CDR2 FQDESV (reference sequence). Trimming took 7 bases from V and 5 from J; bases not matched to a gene: 8. The CDR3 covers 17 residues.

V gene TRBV4-2 combines with J gene TRBJ2-5; TRBD2 matches 7 bases. After removal of 2 bases from V and 0 bases from J, the junction contained 6 bases not matched to a gene. Germline V gives CDR1 LGHNA, CDR2 YNFKEQ. The CDR3 has 16 amino acids. DNA of the CDR3: TGTGCCAGCAGCCAAAACCCGGGGGGAAACCAAGAGACCCAGTACTTC. It translates to CASSQNPGGNQETQYF.

The J gene is TRBJ1-2, the V gene TRBV29-1; 8 positions agree with TRBD1. Germline CDR1 and CDR2: SQVTM and ANQGSEA. The V and J ends lost 1 base and 8 bases, in that order; junction bases with no gene match: 6. CDR3 length: 13 amino acids. The CDR3 reads CSVEGQGAEGYTF. As DNA, the CDR3 is TGCAGCGTTGAAGGGCAGGGGGCTGAAGGCTACACCTTC.

V and J are TRBV18 and TRBJ2-5, with D maybe TRBD2 (6 bases). Looked up from germline, CDR1 is KGHSH and CDR2 is LQKENI. Trimming took 3 bases from V and 2 from J, leaving 13 bases between them. This CDR3 is built from 15 residues. DNA of the CDR3: TGTGCCAGCTCACCTCGGATCGGGAGTCAAGAGACCCAGTACTTC. Encoded protein: CASSPRIGSQETQYF.

The chain combines TRBV7-8 with TRBJ1-5; no reliable D call. The CDR3 is made up of 13 amino acids. V was shortened by 5 bases and J by 3 bases, with 8 bases between the two germline ends. From germline, CDR1 is SGHVS and CDR2 FQNEAQ. The CDR3 here is CASSRSTNQPQHF. The CDR3, as DNA: TGTGCCAGCAGCAGGAGTACCAATCAGCCCCAGCATTTT.

The table lists this clone with a count of one. The chain joins TRBV27 to TRBJ1-4; no clear D. V was cut by 5 bases and J by 0 bases, with 10 bases left in between. Germline CDR1 reads MNHEY; CDR2 reads SMNVEV (reference sequence). This CDR3 has 15 residues. CDR3 sequence: CASSRSQPTNEKLFF. Here the CDR3 DNA reads TGTGCCAGCAGTCGCTCGCAGCCAACTAATGAAAAACTGTTTTTT.

CDR3 sequence: CASRKPGLAGSYEQYF. CDR3 bases: TGTGCCAGCAGAAAACCGGGACTAGCGGGGTCCTACGAGCAGTACTTC. The chain links TRBV4-2 to TRBJ2-7; 13 nucleotides match TRBD2. The CDR3 runs to 16 residues. The germline CDR1 and CDR2 sequences are LGHNA and YNFKEQ. After removal of 6 bases from V and 1 base from J, the junction contained 6 bases not matched to a gene.

The chain has TRBV11-2 and TRBJ2-1; no definite D call. Trimming cost V 2 bases and J 0 bases, with 20 bases left between them. The germline gives CDR1 SGHAT, CDR2 FQNNGV. The CDR3 loop spans 19 amino acids. As DNA, the CDR3 is TGTGCCAGCAGCTTAAATGCCCCCTCTAGTGATAGCTCCTACAATGAGCAGTTCTTC. It encodes CASSLNAPSSDSSYNEQFF.

The gene calls are TRBV30 and TRBJ1-2; a possible D gene is TRBD1 (6 bases). Germline loops: CDR1 GTSNPN, CDR2 SVGIG (reference sequence). Trimming pared 1 base from V and 5 bases from J, leaving 14 bases between. The length of the CDR3 is 14 residues. The CDR3 here is CAWSAQGGSYGYTF. DNA for the CDR3: TGTGCCTGGAGTGCTCAAGGGGGGTCATATGGCTACACCTTC.

J is TRBJ2-1 and V is TRBV29-1; D gene ambiguous. The CDR3 is made up of 16 amino acids. V lost 0 bases to trimming and J lost 7 bases, with 19 bases between them. Germline loops: CDR1 SQVTM, CDR2 ANQGSEA. CDR3 sequence (DNA): TGCAGCGTTGAAGAGGACGGATTAATGGTAAAGAATGAGCAGTTCTTC. It yields the protein CSVEEDGLMVKNEQFF.

This chain connects TRBV5-1 to TRBJ2-3; 9 bases are a match to TRBD2. This CDR3 is built from 16 residues. Losses at the gene ends were 0 bases for V and 3 bases for J; bases not matched to a gene: 5. Germline V lookup: CDR1 SGHRS, CDR2 YFSETQ. The CDR3 loop reads CASSLGLAAETDTQYF. For the CDR3, the DNA is TGCGCCAGCAGCTTGGGACTAGCGGCGGAAACAGATACGCAGTATTTT.

The chain joins TRBV10-3 to TRBJ1-6, with TRBD1 identical over 9 bases. Germline CDR1 ENHRY, CDR2 SYGVKD. There are 15 residues in the CDR3. Trimming removed 2 bases from V and 7 bases from J; junction bases left unmatched: 3. CDR3 DNA sequence: TGTGCCATCAGTGAGGCGGACAGGGGAAATTCACCCCTCCACTTT. Translated: CAISEADRGNSPLHF.

This sequence joins TRBV5-1 and TRBJ2-3; TRBD2 matches at 12 bases. The CDR3 runs 17 residues. With V trimmed by 5 bases and J by 5 bases, 12 bases remained unmatched. Germline CDR1 reads SGHRS; CDR2 reads YFSETQ. The CDR3 spells CASSMVTSGGRGDTQYF. The CDR3 bases are TGCGCCAGCAGTATGGTGACTAGCGGGGGTAGGGGAGATACGCAGTATTTT.

The rearrangement uses TRBV5-1 and TRBJ1-1, with D hard to call. This CDR3 region has 17 residues. The V end was cut by 1 base, the J end by 0 bases, with 16 bases between. CDR1 is SGHRS and CDR2 is YFSETQ in the germline V gene. Written as DNA, the CDR3 is TGCGCCAGCAGCTTGTCGGTCCAGGCGGGAATGAACACTGAAGCTTTCTTT. Protein product: CASSLSVQAGMNTEAFF.

The V and J genes are TRBV5-1 and TRBJ2-5; unclear D gene. The ends were cut back, 7 bases at V and 0 bases at J, with 16 bases in the middle. The CDR3 runs to 15 residues. Per germline, CDR1 SGHRS and CDR2 YFSETQ. In nucleotides, the CDR3 is TGCGCCAGCTCCAAGGACGGCGGAAACCAAGAGACCCAGTACTTC. It codes for CASSKDGGNQETQYF.

This chain connects TRBV7-8 to TRBJ2-5, with TRBD1 identical over 7 bases. The CDR3 has 14 residues. Germline V gene lookup returns CDR1 SGHVS and CDR2 FQNEAQ. Trimming cost V 2 bases and J 5 bases; bases outside gene matches: 5. The CDR3 spells CASSLRQGRETQYF. For the CDR3, the DNA is TGTGCCAGCAGCTTAAGACAGGGAAGGGAGACCCAGTACTTC.

The chain couples TRBV9 to TRBJ2-1; D possibly corresponds to TRBD1 (6 bases). V lost 4 bases to trimming and J lost 7 bases, with 27 bases between them. This CDR3 spans 18 amino acids. From germline, CDR1 is SGDLS and CDR2 YYNGEE. CDR3 sequence: CASSRSRGYIESLNEQFF. Written as DNA, the CDR3 is TGTGCCAGCAGCCGCTCCAGGGGATATATCGAGTCTTTGAATGAGCAGTTCTTC. Based on the CDR3 plus reference TRBV9 and TRBJ2-1, the full variable domain is DSGVTQTPKHLITATGQRVTLRCSPRSGDLSVYWYQQSLDQGLQFLIQYYNGEERAKGNILERFSAQQFPDLHSELNLSSLELGDSALYFCASSRSRGYIESLNEQFFGPGTRLTVL.

The chain links TRBV6-1 to TRBJ2-7, with D unclear. Trimming pared 4 bases from V and 3 bases from J, leaving 10 bases between. The length of the CDR3 is 13 residues. Germline V gene lookup returns CDR1 MNHNS and CDR2 SASEGT. The CDR3: CASSGQDGYEQYV. CDR3 DNA sequence: TGTGCCAGCAGTGGGCAGGACGGCTACGAGCAGTACGTC.

V usage is TRBV6-5 and J usage is TRBJ2-5, with D maybe TRBD2 (7 bases). Germline CDR1 MNHEY, CDR2 SVGAGI. V lost 5 bases, J lost 5 bases, and 15 bases lay in between. CDR3 length: 14 residues. Here the CDR3 reads CASSPTQGGETQYF. CDR3 DNA: TGTGCCAGCAGTCCCACACAGGGAGGGGAGACCCAGTACTTC.

The chain carries TRBV7-8 and TRBJ2-3, with 11 positions matching TRBD2. The CDR3 length is 16 residues. V lost 5 bases and J lost 3; bases outside the gene matches: 7. CDR1 and CDR2 from the germline V gene are SGHVS and FQNEAQ. CDR3 protein: CASSPSRLAGTDTQYF. CDR3 DNA: TGTGCCAGCAGCCCCTCCCGACTAGCGGGGACAGATACGCAGTATTTT.